This T cell receptor (beta chain) was recorded in a study of CD8+CD57+ T cells in acquired aplastic anemia. Study-wide results and limits: Patients and controls shared over 25 CD8+ CDR3 sequences, highly expressed in patients.

V shed 4 bases and J shed 0 bases, with 16 bases lying between them. CDR1 and CDR2 from the germline V gene are SGHRS and YFSETQ. The CDR3 runs to 17 residues. All sequencing subjects had displayed CD8+CD57+ cell expansion on flow cytometry. Genomic DNA acted as the template from which TCR beta VDJ combination and CDR3 sequence profiling were carried out. TCRdb independently ran MiXCR on the reads; one entry per CDR3 protein. The table records some 170,000 distinct CDR3 sequences, less than 60% of them present only once. A word on this clonotype: Its antigen is not known. One base away lies a much larger clone, so this may be a sequencing read error.

The chain links TRBV5-1 to TRBJ1-4; D gene ambiguous. The sequence derives from a human donor with aplastic anemia. Sequenced: sorted CD4+, CD8+, or CD8+CD57+ T cells (not recorded which) from PBMCs. CDR3 nucleotide sequence: TGCGCCAGCAGCACGGCGAGACACGGATCAACTAATGAAAAACTGTTTTTT. It encodes CASSTARHGSTNEKLFF.